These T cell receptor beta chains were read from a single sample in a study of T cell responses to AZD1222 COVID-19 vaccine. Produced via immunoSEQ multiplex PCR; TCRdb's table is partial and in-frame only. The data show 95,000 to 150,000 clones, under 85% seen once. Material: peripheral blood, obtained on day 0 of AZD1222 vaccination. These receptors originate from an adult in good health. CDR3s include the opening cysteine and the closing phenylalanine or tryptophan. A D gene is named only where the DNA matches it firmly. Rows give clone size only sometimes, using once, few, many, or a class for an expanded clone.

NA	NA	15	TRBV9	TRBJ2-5	CASSVADRGGETQYF	TGTGCCAGCAGCGTAGCCGACAGGGGAGGGGAGACCCAGTACTTC
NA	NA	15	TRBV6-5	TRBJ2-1	CASSYLGSGRNEQFF	TGTGCCAGCAGTTATTTAGGGTCAGGTAGGAATGAGCAGTTCTTC
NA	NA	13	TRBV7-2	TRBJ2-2	CASNEEGAGELFF	TGTGCCAGCAACGAGGAGGGGGCCGGGGAGCTGTTTTTT
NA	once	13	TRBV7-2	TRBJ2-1	CASSFQLGSEQFF	TGTGCCAGCAGTTTCCAACTAGGAAGTGAGCAGTTCTTC
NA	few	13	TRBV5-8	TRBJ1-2	CASSEGRNYGYTF	TGTGCCAGCAGCGAGGGGCGAAACTATGGCTACACCTTC
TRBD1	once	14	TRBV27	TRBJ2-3	CASRTGQGPDTQYF	TGTGCCAGTAGAACTGGACAGGGACCAGATACGCAGTATTTT
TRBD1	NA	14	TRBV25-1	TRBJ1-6	CASRGDRANSPLHF	TGTGCCAGCAGGGGGGACAGGGCCAATTCACCCCTCCACTTT
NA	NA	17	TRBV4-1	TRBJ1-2	CASSHPWGGRFNYGYTF	TGCGCCAGCAGCCATCCCTGGGGCGGCAGATTTAACTATGGCTACACCTTC
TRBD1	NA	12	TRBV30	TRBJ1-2	CAWSPDGDRSTF	TGTGCCTGGAGCCCCGATGGGGACAGGTCCACCTTC
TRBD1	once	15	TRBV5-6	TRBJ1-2	CASSPPGQNNYGYTF	TGTGCCAGCAGCCCCCCGGGACAGAATAACTATGGCTACACCTTC
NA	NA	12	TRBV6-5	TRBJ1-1	CASSPPSGRAFF	TGTGCCAGCAGTCCTCCTTCCGGAAGGGCTTTCTTT
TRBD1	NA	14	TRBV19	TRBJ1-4	CASLKGAGYEKLFF	TGTGCCAGTCTCAAGGGGGCGGGGTATGAAAAACTGTTTTTT
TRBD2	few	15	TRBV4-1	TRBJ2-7	CASSQPTSGGYEQYF	TGCGCCAGCAGCCAACCGACTAGCGGGGGTTACGAGCAGTACTTC
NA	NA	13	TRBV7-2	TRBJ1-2	CASSPQGYYGYTF	TGTGCCAGCAGCCCCCAGGGGTACTATGGCTACACCTTC
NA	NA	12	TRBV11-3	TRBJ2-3	CASSLDVGTQYF	TGTGCCAGCAGCTTAGACGTGGGTACGCAGTATTTT
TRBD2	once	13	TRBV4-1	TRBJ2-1	CASSQDGGVEQFF	TGCGCCAGCAGCCAAGATGGGGGGGTTGAGCAGTTCTTC
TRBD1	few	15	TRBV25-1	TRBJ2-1	CASSEPTGAENEQFF	TGTGCCAGCAGTGAACCGACAGGGGCGGAGAATGAGCAGTTCTTC
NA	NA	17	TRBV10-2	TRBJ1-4	CASSELQGFGTREKLFF	TGCGCCAGCAGTGAGTTACAGGGCTTCGGTACTCGGGAAAAACTGTTTTTT
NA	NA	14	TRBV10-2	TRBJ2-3	CASIAGGHTDTQYF	TGCGCCAGCATTGCTGGGGGCCACACAGATACGCAGTATTTT
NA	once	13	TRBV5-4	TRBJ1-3	CASSSQGGNTIYF	TGTGCCAGCAGTTCTCAGGGTGGGAACACCATATATTTT
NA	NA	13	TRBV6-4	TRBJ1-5	CASSDSSNQPQHF	TGTGCCAGCAGTGACTCGTCTAATCAGCCCCAGCATTTT
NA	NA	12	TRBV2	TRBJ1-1	CASRKLNTEAFF	TGTGCCAGCAGGAAGTTGAACACTGAAGCTTTCTTT
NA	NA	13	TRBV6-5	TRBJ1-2	CASTEGGVHGYTF	TGTGCCAGCACCGAGGGTGGAGTCCATGGCTACACCTTC
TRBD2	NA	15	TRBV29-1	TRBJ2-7	CSVEDGGGSSYEQYF	TGCAGCGTTGAAGACGGCGGGGGGAGCTCCTACGAGCAGTACTTC
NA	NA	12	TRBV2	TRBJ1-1	CASSYSGATAFF	TGTGCCAGCAGTTACTCAGGGGCGACAGCTTTCTTT
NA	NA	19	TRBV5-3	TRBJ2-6	CARSLAAEGAQAGANVLTF	TGTGCCAGAAGCTTGGCCGCGGAGGGGGCGCAGGCTGGGGCCAACGTCCTGACTTTC
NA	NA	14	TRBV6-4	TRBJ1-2	CASRPTTDSGGYTF	TGTGCCAGCAGACCCACAACAGATTCTGGTGGCTACACCTTC
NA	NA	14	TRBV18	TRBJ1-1	CASSPETWGTEAFF	TGTGCCAGCTCACCCGAAACCTGGGGGACTGAAGCTTTCTTT
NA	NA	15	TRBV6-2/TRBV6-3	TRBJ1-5	CASSYGRGTYQPQHF	TGTGCCAGCAGTTACGGGCGGGGGACGTATCAGCCCCAGCATTTT
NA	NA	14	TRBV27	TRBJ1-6	CASSSRDRVSPLHF	TGTGCCAGCAGTTCCCGGGACCGCGTTTCACCCCTCCACTTT
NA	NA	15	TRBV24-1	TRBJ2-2	CATSDGQFDTGELFF	TGTGCCACCAGTGACGGACAGTTCGACACCGGGGAGCTGTTTTTT
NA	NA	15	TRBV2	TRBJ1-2	CASRLEDIDTYGYTF	TGTGCCAGCAGATTGGAGGACATCGATACGTATGGCTACACCTTC
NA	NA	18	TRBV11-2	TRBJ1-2	CASSFAVSTLTRSYGYTF	TGTGCCAGCAGCTTCGCGGTTTCCACCTTAACCCGTTCCTATGGCTACACCTTC
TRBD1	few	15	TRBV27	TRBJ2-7	CASSFGPGGGYEQYF	TGTGCCAGCAGTTTTGGTCCAGGGGGCGGTTACGAGCAGTACTTC
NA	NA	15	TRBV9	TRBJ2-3	CASSVRGTGSDTQYF	TGTGCCAGCAGCGTAAGGGGGACCGGGTCGGATACGCAGTATTTT
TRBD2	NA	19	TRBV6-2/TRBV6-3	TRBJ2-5	CASSRFPGLAGRLGETQYF	TGTGCCAGCAGTCGTTTCCCGGGACTAGCGGGTCGCCTTGGAGAGACCCAGTACTTC
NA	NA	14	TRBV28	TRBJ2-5	CASSFTQGPGTQYF	TGTGCCAGCAGTTTTACGCAGGGGCCAGGGACCCAGTACTTC
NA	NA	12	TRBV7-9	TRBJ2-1	CASSYTILEQFF	TGTGCCAGCAGCTATACAATTCTTGAGCAGTTCTTC
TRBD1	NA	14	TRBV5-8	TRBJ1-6	CASSLGTGGTPLHF	TGTGCCAGCAGCCTGGGGACAGGGGGGACACCCCTCCACTTT
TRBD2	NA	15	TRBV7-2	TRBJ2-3	CASSLAAGGTDTQYF	TGTGCCAGCAGCTTAGCGGCGGGGGGCACAGATACGCAGTATTTT
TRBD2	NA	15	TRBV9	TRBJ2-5	CASSEDSGAAETQYF	TGTGCCAGCAGCGAAGATAGCGGGGCGGCGGAGACCCAGTACTTC
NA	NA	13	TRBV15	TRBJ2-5	CATHDSPQETQYF	TGTGCCACCCACGACAGCCCCCAAGAGACCCAGTACTTC